Sequencing of this T cell receptor (beta chain) was carried out in a study of radiation and T cells in renal cell carcinoma. Time point specified: blood 2 weeks post-SBRT. Treatment denoted: 15 Gy SBRT to primary tumor, nephrectomy 4 weeks later. This renal cell carcinoma was of the clear cell type. Per the germline V gene, CDR1 is ENHRY and CDR2 is SYGVKD. The CDR3 is 14 amino acids. V gave up 7 bases and J gave up 0 bases; unmatched junction bases: 4. In regard to this clone: Its antigen is still unknown.

General observations from the study: Pretreatment tumor biopsies were lacking, so baseline clonotypes are unknown. From baseline, blood top tumor clonotypes peaked at 2 weeks post-radiation.

TCRdb keeps only in-frame clones here, not all; method: immunoSEQ multiplex PCR. The table includes roughly 120,000 clones, 75% to 90% detected once. Sequences were derived from blood, sampled from a patient whose treatment included radiotherapy and nephrectomy. This sequence was found in a woman aged 60 to 75 with renal cell carcinoma. The chain recombines TRBV10-3 with TRBJ1-2; 8 positions agree with TRBD1. In DNA, the CDR3 is TGTGCCATCAAAGGACAGGGATCTAACTATGGCTACACCTTC. This codes for CAIKGQGSNYGYTF.